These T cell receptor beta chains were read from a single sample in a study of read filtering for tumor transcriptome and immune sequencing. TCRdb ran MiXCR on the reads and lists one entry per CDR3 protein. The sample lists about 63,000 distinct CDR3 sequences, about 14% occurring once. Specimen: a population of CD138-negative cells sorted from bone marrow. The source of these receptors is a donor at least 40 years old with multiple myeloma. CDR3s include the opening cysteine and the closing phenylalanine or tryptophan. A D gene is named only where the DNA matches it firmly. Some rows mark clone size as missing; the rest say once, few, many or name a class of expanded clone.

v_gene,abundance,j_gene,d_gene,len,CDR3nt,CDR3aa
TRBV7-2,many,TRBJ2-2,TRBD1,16,TGTGCCAGCAGCTACAGGGGGCTCCCGAACACCGGGGAGCTGTTTTTT,CASSYRGLPNTGELFF
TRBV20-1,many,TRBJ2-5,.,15,TGCAGTGCTAGAGATACGGCCCAGGGGACGGAGACCCAGTACTTC,CSARDTAQGTETQYF
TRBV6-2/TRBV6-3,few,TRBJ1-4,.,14,TGTGCCAGCAGCAACCGGGCCGAGCGAGAAAAACTGTTTTTT,CASSNRAEREKLFF
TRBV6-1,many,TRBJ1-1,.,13,TGTGCCAGCACCTCAATGGGGGGCACTGAAGCTTTCTTT,CASTSMGGTEAFF
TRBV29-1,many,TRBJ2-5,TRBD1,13,TGCAGCGTAGACAGGGGGGGCCAAGAGACCCAGTACTTC,CSVDRGGQETQYF
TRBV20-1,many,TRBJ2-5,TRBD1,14,TGCAGTGCTAGACTACAGGGGATCCAAGAGACCCAGTACTTC,CSARLQGIQETQYF
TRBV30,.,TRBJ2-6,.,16,TGTGCCTGGACGAGCCCGAGGGGCTCTGGGGCCAACGTCCTGACTTTC,CAWTSPRGSGANVLTF
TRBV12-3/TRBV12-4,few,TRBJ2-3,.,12,TGTGCCAGCAGGACAATGGGGGATACGCAGTATTTT,CASRTMGDTQYF
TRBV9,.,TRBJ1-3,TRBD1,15,TGTGCCAGCAGCCCTACAGGGGGATCTGGAAACACCATATATTTT,CASSPTGGSGNTIYF
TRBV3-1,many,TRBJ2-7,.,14,TGTGCCAGCAGCAGGGTAGGGCGGTTGGACGAGCAGTACTTC,CASSRVGRLDEQYF
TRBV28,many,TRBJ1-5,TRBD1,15,TGTGCCAGTCACAGACAGGGCTATAGCAATCAGCCCCAGCATTTT,CASHRQGYSNQPQHF
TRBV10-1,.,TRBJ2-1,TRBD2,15,TGCGCCAGCAGTGACCTAGCGGGAGGCCCCAATGAGCAGTTCTTC,CASSDLAGGPNEQFF
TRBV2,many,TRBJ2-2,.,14,TGTGCCACCGGAGTAGGGGAAATTGCCGGGGAGCTGTTTTTT,CATGVGEIAGELFF
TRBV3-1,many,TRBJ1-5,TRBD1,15,TGTGCCAGCAGCCCCGATGGACAGGTCAATCAGCCCCAGCATTTT,CASSPDGQVNQPQHF
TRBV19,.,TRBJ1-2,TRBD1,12,TGTGCCAGTAGAGACAGGGGGAGATTCCACACCTTC,CASRDRGRFHTF
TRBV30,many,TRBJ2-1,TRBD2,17,TGTGCCTGGATCTCCGGGACTAGCGGGAGGTCCTACAATGAGCAGTTCTTC,CAWISGTSGRSYNEQFF
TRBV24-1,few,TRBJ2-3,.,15,TGTGACACCAGTGATAATAGCGGCGCGGGGGATACGCAGTATTTT,CDTSDNSGAGDTQYF
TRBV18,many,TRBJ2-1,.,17,TGTGCCAGCTCACCTATCCCTTTAAGGGACGGTTACAATGAGCAGTTCTTC,CASSPIPLRDGYNEQFF
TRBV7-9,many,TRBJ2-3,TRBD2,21,TGTGCCAGCAGCTCCCCCTCCCCTCTAGCGGGAGGAGGGTCGGACACAGATACGCAGTATTTT,CASSSPSPLAGGGSDTDTQYF
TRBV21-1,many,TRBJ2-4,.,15,TGTGCCAGCAGCAAAATTAAGGGGGCCAAAAACATTCAGTACTTC,CASSKIKGAKNIQYF
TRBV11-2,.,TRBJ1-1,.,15,TGTGCCAGCAGCACGCCACCTTTAAGGTCTAATGGGGCTTTCTTT,CASSTPPLRSNGAFF
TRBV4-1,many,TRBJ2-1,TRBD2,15,TGCGCCAGCAGCCAAGAAGGACTAGTTAGAAATGAGCAGTTCTTC,CASSQEGLVRNEQFF
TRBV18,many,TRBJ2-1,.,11,TGTGCCAGCAGCCCCCTGGATGAGCAGTTCTTC,CASSPLDEQFF
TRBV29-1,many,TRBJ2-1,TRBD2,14,TGCAGCGTTGTAGGGACTAGCGGCTACAATGAGCAGTTCTTC,CSVVGTSGYNEQFF
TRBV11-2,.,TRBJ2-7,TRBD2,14,TGTGCCAGCAGCCCTAGCGGGCCTTCCTACGAGCAGTACTTC,CASSPSGPSYEQYF
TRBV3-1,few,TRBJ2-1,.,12,TGTGCCAGCAGCCAAGAGTGGAATGAGCAGTTCTTC,CASSQEWNEQFF
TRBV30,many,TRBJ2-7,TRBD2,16,TGTGCCTGGAGTGTAAGAGGCGGGGGGCCCCTATACGAGCAGTACTTC,CAWSVRGGGPLYEQYF
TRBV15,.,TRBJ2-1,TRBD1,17,TGTGCCACCAGCAGAGATCCTCCGAGACAGGGTTACAATGAGCAGTTTTTC,CATSRDPPRQGYNEQFF
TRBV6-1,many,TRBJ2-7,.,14,TGTGCCAGCAGTGAAGCCGGGTCATCCTACGAGCAGTACTTC,CASSEAGSSYEQYF
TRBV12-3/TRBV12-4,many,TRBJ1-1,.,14,TGTGCCAGCAGCCCAGGGTGGGCGAACACTGAAGCTTTCTTT,CASSPGWANTEAFF
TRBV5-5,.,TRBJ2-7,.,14,TGTGCCAGCAGTTTGAGAGGGGGGCACTACGAGCAGTACTTC,CASSLRGGHYEQYF
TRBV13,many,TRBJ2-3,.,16,TGTGCCAGCAGCCCGGCCGGGCGAACTAGCACAGATACGCAGTATTTT,CASSPAGRTSTDTQYF
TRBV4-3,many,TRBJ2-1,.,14,TGCGCCAGCAGCCAAGTTAGCGGTTACAATGAGCAGTTCTTC,CASSQVSGYNEQFF
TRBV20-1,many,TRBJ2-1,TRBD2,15,TGCAGTGCTAGTTTACTAGCGGGCCGCGCCAATGAGCAGTTCTTC,CSASLLAGRANEQFF
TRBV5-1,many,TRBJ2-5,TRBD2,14,TGCGCCAGCAAACTAGCGGCCATCCAAGAGACCCAGTACTTC,CASKLAAIQETQYF
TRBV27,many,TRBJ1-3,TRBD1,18,TGTGCCAGCAGTTTATCGCCCCACGGACAGGCTACTGGAAACACCATATATTTT,CASSLSPHGQATGNTIYF
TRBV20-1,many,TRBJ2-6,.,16,TGCAGTGCTAGAGATACTAGGCACTCTGGGGCCAACGTCCTGACTTTC,CSARDTRHSGANVLTF
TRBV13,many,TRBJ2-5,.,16,TGTGCCAGCAGCTCGGAACAGGGGGGGTACCAAGAGACCCAGTACTTC,CASSSEQGGYQETQYF
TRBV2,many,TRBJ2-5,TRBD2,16,TGTGCCAGCAGTGAAGGGCTAGCGGGAGGACAAGAGACCCAGTACTTC,CASSEGLAGGQETQYF
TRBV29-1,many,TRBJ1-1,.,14,TGCAGCGTTGATGGGGGGTCGGGCGGCACTGAAGCTTTCTTT,CSVDGGSGGTEAFF
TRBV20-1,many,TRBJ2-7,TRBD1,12,TGCAGTACGACAGGGGTTTCCTACGAGCAGTACTTC,CSTTGVSYEQYF
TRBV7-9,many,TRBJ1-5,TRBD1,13,TGTGCCAGCAGCGCAGACAGGGCTCAGCCCCAGCATTTT,CASSADRAQPQHF
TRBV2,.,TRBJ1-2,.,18,TGTGCCAGCAGTGAAGCTGGCTTGAGAGGTGTCTCGGCATATGGCTACACCTTC,CASSEAGLRGVSAYGYTF